These 22 T cell receptor beta chains were all obtained from the same sample, sequenced in a study of shared clonotypes between healthy human individuals. Libraries were prepared by immunoSEQ multiplex PCR; TCRdb keeps only in-frame clonotypes and omits some of them. Of about 2.2 million clones in the sample, about 94% were seen once. CD8 cells regarded as naive lacked CD45RO, were positively chosen for CCR7, and omitted terminally differentiated effector memory CD45RA+ cells. The sequencing sample was made of naive CD8+ T cells from PBMCs. These receptor sequences come from a man younger than 35 in good health. Some clones in this sample may be carry-over from other donors' samples.

This rearrangement joins TRBV5-6 to TRBJ2-5, with D possibly being TRBD2 (6 bases). V was pared by 2 bases and J by 1 base, with 9 bases between. The CDR3 loop spans 14 amino acids. The germline gives CDR1 SGHDT, CDR2 YYEEEE. CDR3 bases: TGTGCCAGCAGCTTCGGAGGGAGCCAAGAGACCCAGTACTTC. Protein: CASSFGGSQETQYF.

The rearrangement uses TRBV19 and TRBJ1-4, with unresolved D. V was shortened by 6 bases and J by 8 bases, with 19 bases between the two germline ends. The V gene's germline CDR1 is LNHDA and CDR2 SQIVND (reference sequence). This CDR3 spans 15 amino acids. The CDR3 nucleotides read TGTGCCAGTAGCACCGAGTATGAGGAAGGGGAAAAACTGTTTTTT. This translates into CASSTEYEEGEKLFF.

A note on this clone: Other DNA sequences within the sample encode an identical CDR3. V usage is TRBV27 and J usage is TRBJ2-2; D unclear. The CDR3 spans 14 residues. CDR1 MNHEY and CDR2 SMNVEV come from the germline V gene (reference sequence). Trimming left V 3 bases short and J 1 base short, with 6 bases between. The CDR3, as DNA: TGTGCCAGCAGTTTTCGCGAGAACACCGGGGAGCTGTTTTTT. Protein: CASSFRENTGELFF.

The rearrangement uses TRBV7-9 and TRBJ1-4; D is uncertain. Trimming cost V 8 bases and J 4 bases, with 8 bases left between them. Per germline, CDR1 SEHNR and CDR2 FQNEAQ (reference sequence). The length of the CDR3 is 12 residues. CDR3 residues: CASGEFNEKLFF. The CDR3 bases are TGTGCCAGCGGGGAGTTTAATGAAAAACTGTTTTTT.

The rearrangement joins TRBV7-8 to TRBJ2-6; D unclear. The V gene's germline CDR1 is SGHVS and CDR2 FQNEAQ. Trimming took 10 bases from V and 1 from J, leaving 5 bases between them. CDR3 length: 12 amino acids. The CDR3 sequence is CAKDSGANVLTF. The CDR3 DNA is TGTGCCAAGGATTCTGGGGCCAACGTCCTGACTTTC. The complete variable domain, with remaining parts taken from reference TRBV7-8 and TRBJ2-6, reads GAGVSQSPRYKVAKRGQDVALRCDPISGHVSLFWYQQALGQGPEFLTYFQNEAQLDKSGLPSDRFFAERPEGSVSTLKIQRTQQEDSAVYLCAKDSGANVLTFGAGSRLTVL.

This clone appeared once. V and J are TRBV12-5 and TRBJ1-1; D not certain. V was clipped by 0 bases and J by 1 base, with 3 bases between them. CDR1 is LGHNT and CDR2 is FRNRAP in the germline V gene. The CDR3 consists of 13 residues. The CDR3 bases are TGTGCTAGTGGTTTGGTAGAGAACACTGAAGCTTTCTTT. Translation: CASGLVENTEAFF.

CDR3: CASRLAASSYNEQFF. The CDR3 region has the DNA TGTGCCAGTAGGCTAGCGGCAAGCTCCTACAATGAGCAGTTCTTC. This chain links TRBV19 with TRBJ2-1, with 7 bases matching TRBD2. This CDR3 spans 15 amino acids. After removal of 6 bases from V and 0 bases from J, the junction contained 5 bases not matched to a gene. The germline gives CDR1 LNHDA, CDR2 SQIVND (reference sequence).

This clone was seen a single time. The J gene is TRBJ1-1, the V gene TRBV11-2; possible D gene TRBD1, 5 bases. Trimming cost V 0 bases and J 4 bases, with 15 bases left between them. The CDR3 length is 16 residues. The V gene's germline CDR1 is SGHAT and CDR2 FQNNGV. The CDR3 region is CASSLDLGWGGTEAFF. The CDR3 coding sequence is TGTGCCAGCAGCTTAGATCTCGGATGGGGGGGCACTGAAGCTTTCTTT. The complete variable domain, with remaining parts taken from reference TRBV11-2 and TRBJ1-1, reads EAGVAQSPRYKIIEKRQSVAFWCNPISGHATLYWYQQILGQGPKLLIQFQNNGVVDDSQLPKDRFSAERLKGVDSTLKIQPAKLEDSAVYLCASSLDLGWGGTEAFFGQGTRLTVV.

The chain couples TRBV5-6 to TRBJ2-5; D perhaps matches TRBD2 (5 bases). This CDR3 is 14 amino acids long. Germline V gives CDR1 SGHDT, CDR2 YYEEEE. V shed 2 bases and J shed 1 base, with 9 bases lying between them. The CDR3: CASSLPGSQETQYF. CDR3 in DNA: TGTGCCAGCAGCTTACCGGGGTCCCAAGAGACCCAGTACTTC.

The chain couples TRBV9 to TRBJ2-1; TRBD2 aligns across 15 bases. V was pared by 3 bases and J by 10 bases, with 8 bases of the junction left unmatched. CDR1 and CDR2 from the germline V gene are SGDLS and YYNGEE. This CDR3 is built from 16 residues. CDR3 in amino acids: CASSARTSGRAGEQFF. For the CDR3, the DNA is TGTGCCAGCAGCGCCCGGACTAGCGGGAGGGCAGGGGAGCAGTTCTTC.

This chain connects TRBV19 to TRBJ1-2; D might be TRBD1 (5 bases). V gave up 6 bases and J gave up 0 bases, with 11 bases separating them. CDR1 and CDR2 from the germline V gene are LNHDA and SQIVND (reference sequence). This CDR3 has 14 residues. This CDR3 is CASRQGEANYGYTF. The CDR3 DNA sequence: TGTGCCAGTAGGCAGGGAGAAGCTAACTATGGCTACACCTTC.

In DNA, the CDR3 is TGTGCCAGCAGCTTGACGGGACTCCCTGGCGAGCAGTACTTC. This codes for CASSLTGLPGEQYF. The chain carries TRBV5-6 and TRBJ2-7; TRBD2 is a possible D gene (6 bases). The germline V gene encodes CDR1 SGHDT and CDR2 YYEEEE. The CDR3 spans 14 residues. V dropped 1 base and J dropped 6 bases, with 14 bases sitting between them.

The chain recombines TRBV28 with TRBJ1-2; possibly TRBD1 for D (6 bases). The CDR3 consists of 16 residues. Germline V gene lookup returns CDR1 MDHEN and CDR2 SYDVKM. Trimming stripped 5 bases from V and 3 bases from J, with 19 bases between. CDR3 DNA sequence: TGTGCCAGCAGTGGTCCAAGACAGGCTAGAGACTATGGCTACACCTTC. This gives the protein CASSGPRQARDYGYTF.

Concerning this clone: This sample also contains other DNA sequences that code for the same CDR3. The genes are TRBV6-6 and TRBJ2-7; D is unresolved. The CDR3 has 12 residues. Germline V gene data show CDR1 as MNHNY and CDR2 as SVGAGI (reference sequence). V was clipped by 4 bases and J by 2 bases, with 6 bases between them. Here the CDR3 DNA reads TGTGCCAGCAGTTCCGGTCCCTACGAGCAGTACTTC. Protein sequence: CASSSGPYEQYF.

This chain links TRBV4-3 with TRBJ1-3; 9 bases line up with TRBD1. The V gene's germline CDR1 is LGHNA and CDR2 YSLEER. This CDR3 is built from 16 residues. After removal of 3 bases from V and 3 bases from J, the junction contained 6 bases not matched to a gene. CDR3 sequence (DNA): TGCGCCAGCAGCCAGGGGACAGGGCAGGTTGGAAACACCATATATTTT. Residues: CASSQGTGQVGNTIYF.

The chain is built from TRBV27 and TRBJ2-6; D not certain. CDR1 MNHEY and CDR2 SMNVEV come from the germline V gene (reference sequence). The ends were cut back, 2 bases at V and 0 bases at J, with 5 bases in the middle. CDR3 length: 15 residues. The CDR3 is CASSLGDSGANVLTF. Written as DNA, the CDR3 is TGTGCCAGCAGTTTAGGGGACTCTGGGGCCAACGTCCTGACTTTC.

The chain links TRBV5-1 to TRBJ2-3; 9 bases are shared with TRBD2. CDR3 length equals 19 residues. Germline CDR1 and CDR2: SGHRS and YFSETQ. The V and J ends lost 4 bases and 6 bases, in that order; junction bases with no gene match: 21. As DNA, the CDR3 is TGCGCCAGCAGCACACATAAACTAGCGGGTCCCGAGTTTCTCGATACGCAGTATTTT. It is translated as CASSTHKLAGPEFLDTQYF.

This chain joins TRBV9 and TRBJ2-7; D gene uncertain. Trimming cost V 4 bases and J 2 bases, with 10 bases left between them. Looked up from germline, CDR1 is SGDLS and CDR2 is YYNGEE. The CDR3 extends over 13 amino acids. CDR3 sequence (DNA): TGTGCCAGCAGCCCGGGCCATACCTACGAGCAGTACTTC. Translation: CASSPGHTYEQYF.

V gene TRBV29-1 combines with J gene TRBJ2-5; D might be TRBD2 (5 bases). Trimming took off 6 bases at V and 5 bases at J, with 13 bases between the two ends. This CDR3 region has 12 residues. In germline, CDR1 is SQVTM, CDR2 ANQGSEA. The CDR3 nucleotides read TGCAGCGTGTACGGAGGTGAGGAGACCCAGTACTTC. The encoded protein is CSVYGGEETQYF.

This clone was picked up one time. This chain connects TRBV27 to TRBJ2-2; 12 nucleotides line up with TRBD2. V was pared by 7 bases and J by 0 bases, with 6 bases of the junction left unmatched. The CDR3 runs 17 residues. The germline V gene has CDR1 MNHEY and CDR2 SMNVEV (reference sequence). CDR3 sequence: CASNLAGGSPNTGELFF. The CDR3 nucleotides are TGTGCCAGCAATCTAGCGGGAGGGTCGCCGAACACCGGGGAGCTGTTTTTT.

The chain couples TRBV13 to TRBJ1-1, with a possible D match to TRBD1 (5 bases). V dropped 0 bases and J dropped 8 bases, with 19 bases sitting between them. Germline-derived CDR1 and CDR2 are PRHDT and FYEKMQ (reference sequence). The length of the CDR3 is 16 residues. The chain's CDR3 is CASSLGIRQGLWEAFF. The CDR3 bases are TGTGCCAGCAGCTTAGGCATCCGGCAGGGTCTATGGGAAGCTTTCTTT.

The rearrangement joins TRBV5-6 to TRBJ2-7; 7 bases are shared with TRBD1. CDR3 length: 13 amino acids. Germline trimming cut 3 bases from V and 1 base from J; bases unmatched to any gene: 1. Germline-derived CDR1 and CDR2 are SGHDT and YYEEEE. The CDR3 DNA reads TGTGCCAGCAGCTCGGACAGGTCCTACGAGCAGTACTTC. Its translation: CASSSDRSYEQYF.